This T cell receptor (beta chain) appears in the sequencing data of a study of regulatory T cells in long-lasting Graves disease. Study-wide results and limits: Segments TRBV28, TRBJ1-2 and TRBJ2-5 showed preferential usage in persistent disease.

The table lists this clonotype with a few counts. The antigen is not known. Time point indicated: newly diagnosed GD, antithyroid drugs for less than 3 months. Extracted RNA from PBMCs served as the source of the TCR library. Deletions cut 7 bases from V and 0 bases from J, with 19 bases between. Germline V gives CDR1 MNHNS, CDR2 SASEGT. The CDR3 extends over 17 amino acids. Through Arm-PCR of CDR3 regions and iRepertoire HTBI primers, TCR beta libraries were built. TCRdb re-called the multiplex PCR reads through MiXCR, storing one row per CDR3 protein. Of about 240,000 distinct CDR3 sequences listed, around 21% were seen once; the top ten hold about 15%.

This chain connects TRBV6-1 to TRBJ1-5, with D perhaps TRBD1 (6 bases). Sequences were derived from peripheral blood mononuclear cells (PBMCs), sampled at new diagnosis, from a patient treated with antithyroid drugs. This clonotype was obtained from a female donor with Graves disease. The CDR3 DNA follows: TGTGCCAGCAAAGATAACAGGGACGGCGGTAGCAATCAGCCCCAGCATTTT. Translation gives CASKDNRDGGSNQPQHF.